The 23 T cell receptor beta chains given below trace back to one sample, sequenced in a study of blood T cell repertoires in COVID-19. Produced via immunoSEQ multiplex PCR; TCRdb's table is partial and in-frame only. The table lists 85,000 to 90,000 clones, 80% to 90% of them singletons, with less than 6.5% in the top ten. The specimen sequenced was peripheral blood. Every receptor here comes from a woman aged 80 or older with active COVID-19.

V gene TRBV7-9 combines with J gene TRBJ2-7; no clear D gene. Per germline, CDR1 SEHNR and CDR2 FQNEAQ (reference sequence). V lost 1 base to trimming and J lost 6 bases, with 4 bases between them. The CDR3 has 11 amino acids. The CDR3 protein is CASSLGAEQYF. The DNA of the CDR3 is TGTGCCAGCAGCTTAGGGGCCGAGCAGTACTTC.

The chain recombines TRBV28 with TRBJ2-5; D may be TRBD2 (5 bases). This CDR3 comprises 12 residues. Trimming shortened V by 5 bases and J by 5 bases, and 9 bases separated the two germline ends. In germline, CDR1 is MDHEN, CDR2 SYDVKM. The CDR3, as DNA: TGTGCCAGCAGTGGGAGTCGGGAGACCCAGTACTTC. Translating gives CASSGSRETQYF.

The chain joins TRBV15 to TRBJ1-2; no firm D call. Germline V gene lookup returns CDR1 LNHNV and CDR2 YYDKDF (reference sequence). Deletions cut 4 bases from V and 2 bases from J, with 5 bases between. This CDR3 region has 12 residues. CDR3 amino acids: CATSTSNYGYTF. The DNA of the CDR3 is TGTGCCACCAGCACCTCCAACTATGGCTACACCTTC.

J is TRBJ1-6 and V is TRBV6-1; perhaps TRBD1 as D (5 bases). CDR3 length: 14 amino acids. Trimming took off 0 bases at V and 14 bases at J, with 14 bases between the two ends. In germline, CDR1 is MNHNS, CDR2 SASEGT. This chain's CDR3 is CASSEAGGTKALHF. The CDR3 nucleotides read TGTGCCAGCAGTGAAGCCGGGGGTACGAAGGCCCTCCACTTT.

The CDR3 sequence is CASSLDVGLAGGGGTDTQYF. The CDR3 region has the DNA TGTGCCAGCAGCTTAGATGTAGGACTAGCGGGAGGCGGAGGGACAGATACGCAGTATTTT. The chain carries TRBV7-3 and TRBJ2-3, with 14 bases matching TRBD2. Per the germline V gene, CDR1 is SGHTA and CDR2 is FQGTGA. V lost 2 bases, J lost 3 bases, and 13 bases stayed unmatched. The CDR3 has 20 amino acids.

In DNA, the CDR3 is TGTGCCAGCTCACCGCCGGACAGGGCTAACAACGAGCAGTACTTC. This codes for CASSPPDRANNEQYF. This chain uses TRBV18 with TRBJ2-7; TRBD1 aligns across 8 bases. The CDR3 loop spans 15 amino acids. From germline, CDR1 is KGHSH and CDR2 LQKENI. The V gene end was trimmed by 3 bases and the J gene end by 5 bases; junction bases not matched to a gene: 9.

The J gene is TRBJ2-3, the V gene TRBV27; 9 bases fit TRBD2. This CDR3 has 15 residues. Germline V lookup: CDR1 MNHEY, CDR2 SMNVEV (reference sequence). V lost 5 bases and J lost 0; bases outside the gene matches: 3. This CDR3 reads CASSDSGRSTDTQYF. CDR3 DNA sequence: TGTGCCAGCAGTGATAGCGGGAGAAGCACAGATACGCAGTATTTT.

J is TRBJ2-2 and V is TRBV4-2; 7 positions match TRBD1. The CDR3 totals 16 residues. V trimming: 1 base; J trimming: 4 bases; junction bases outside the gene matches: 6. CDR1 and CDR2 (germline): LGHNA, YNFKEQ. The CDR3 is CASSQVLAGGTGELFF. The CDR3 DNA follows: TGTGCCAGCAGCCAAGTTTTGGCAGGGGGCACCGGGGAGCTGTTTTTT.

V is TRBV4-3 and J is TRBJ1-4; D unclear. V was shortened by 4 bases and J by 10 bases, with 22 bases between the two germline ends. This CDR3 is 16 amino acids long. Germline CDR1 reads LGHNA; CDR2 reads YSLEER. CDR3 sequence (DNA): TGCGCCAGCAGCCCCTCCTTGGCGGGTAAGAGAGGAAAACTGTTTTTT. Protein: CASSPSLAGKRGKLFF.

This chain links TRBV7-9 with TRBJ1-2; D gene ambiguous. The CDR3 consists of 13 residues. V was clipped by 1 base and J by 5 bases, with 8 bases between them. Germline lookup yields CDR1 SEHNR and CDR2 FQNEAQ (reference sequence). The CDR3 bases are TGTGCCAGCAGCTTAGTTGGCGGGTATGGCTACACCTTC. Residues: CASSLVGGYGYTF.

The V gene is TRBV19, the J gene TRBJ2-3; the D gene is possibly TRBD1 (5 bases). V lost 6 bases to trimming and J lost 0 bases, with 13 bases between them. The germline gives CDR1 LNHDA, CDR2 SQIVND (reference sequence). The CDR3 length is 15 residues. The CDR3 region has the DNA TGTGCCAGTAGCCCAGGGTATGCTAGCACAGATACGCAGTATTTT. Protein: CASSPGYASTDTQYF.

The chain couples TRBV5-1 to TRBJ1-1, with D perhaps matching TRBD1 (6 bases). Per the germline V gene, CDR1 is SGHRS and CDR2 is YFSETQ. V was pared by 3 bases and J by 5 bases, with 14 bases between. This CDR3 has 14 residues. CDR3 coding DNA: TGCGCCAGCAGCTCGGGAGGGGGTGGAACTGAAGCTTTCTTT. Its protein product is CASSSGGGGTEAFF. The full variable domain, its missing parts supplied by reference TRBV5-1 and TRBJ1-1, is KAGVTQTPRYLIKTRGQQVTLSCSPISGHRSVSWYQQTPGQGLQFLFEYFSETQRNKGNFPGRFSGRQFSNSRSEMNVSTLELGDSALYLCASSSGGGGTEAFFGQGTRLTVV.

This chain uses TRBV9 with TRBJ1-2; TRBD1 aligns across 7 bases. The J segment lost 1 base and the V segment lost 6 bases, leaving 9 bases of the junction unmatched. The CDR3 has 15 residues. The germline V gene has CDR1 SGDLS and CDR2 YYNGEE. The CDR3 nucleotides read TGTGCCAGCACACCCGGGACAGTGGATAACTATGGCTACACCTTC. Translating gives CASTPGTVDNYGYTF.

The chain joins TRBV6-2 or TRBV6-3 to TRBJ1-5; a weak D match, TRBD1 (6 bases). This CDR3 comprises 17 residues. Germline CDR1 and CDR2: MNHEY and SVGEGT. Trimming removed 2 bases from V and 4 bases from J, with 18 bases in between. DNA of the CDR3: TGTGCCAGCAGTTACCCCCAGGGGCGGGGGAGTAATCAGCCCCAGCATTTT. Translating it yields CASSYPQGRGSNQPQHF.

This rearrangement joins TRBV29-1 to TRBJ2-1, with 8 bases matching TRBD2. The CDR3 is 13 amino acids. V was pared by 2 bases and J by 6 bases, with 3 bases of the junction left unmatched. Germline V gene lookup returns CDR1 SQVTM and CDR2 ANQGSEA. CDR3 DNA sequence: TGCAGCGTTGAACCTACTAGCGGCAATGAGCAGTTCTTC. It encodes CSVEPTSGNEQFF.

The rearrangement uses TRBV29-1 and TRBJ2-5, with D hard to call. Per germline, CDR1 SQVTM and CDR2 ANQGSEA. The CDR3 contains 12 residues. Trimming pared 5 bases from V and 7 bases from J, leaving 14 bases between. The CDR3 here is CSVIGESGTQYF. The CDR3 DNA reads as TGCAGCGTTATTGGAGAGTCCGGGACCCAGTACTTC.

This chain connects TRBV24-1 to TRBJ1-5; D is ambiguous. The ends were cut back, 4 bases at V and 4 bases at J, with 7 bases in the middle. Germline values: CDR1 KGHDR, CDR2 SFDVKD. This CDR3 is built from 13 residues. CDR3 in amino acids: CATSEAVNQPQHF. The CDR3, as DNA: TGTGCCACCAGTGAGGCGGTTAATCAGCCCCAGCATTTT.

The gene calls are TRBV6-1 and TRBJ1-5; D call uncertain. The germline gives CDR1 MNHNS, CDR2 SASEGT. The CDR3 contains 12 residues. Trimming removed 5 bases from V and 5 bases from J, with 7 bases in between. CDR3 in amino acids: CASSITDQPQHF. The CDR3 DNA reads TGTGCCAGCAGTATAACAGATCAGCCCCAGCATTTT.

This clone was seen more than once but under ten times. The rearrangement links TRBV11-2 to TRBJ1-1; D remains unclear. Trimming removed 5 bases at V and 5 bases at J, with 9 bases between. This CDR3 is built from 12 residues. Germline CDR1 and CDR2: SGHAT and FQNNGV. This chain's CDR3 is CASSERRTEAFF. The CDR3 DNA is TGTGCCAGCAGCGAACGGAGGACTGAAGCTTTCTTT.

This clone was picked up a small number of times. This rearrangement joins TRBV6-6 to TRBJ2-1; 7 positions match TRBD2. V lost 5 bases, J lost 3 bases, and 10 bases stayed unmatched. Germline V gives CDR1 MNHNY, CDR2 SVGAGI (reference sequence). The CDR3 consists of 16 residues. CDR3 DNA sequence: TGTGCCAGCAGTACCACGAGCGGGGATATCTACAATGAGCAGTTCTTC. Amino acids: CASSTTSGDIYNEQFF.

The J gene is TRBJ1-2, the V gene TRBV5-4; 12 positions agree with TRBD1. Losses at the gene ends were 4 bases for V and 6 bases for J; bases not matched to a gene: 1. The CDR3 loop spans 13 amino acids. The germline V gene has CDR1 SGHNT and CDR2 YYREEE (reference sequence). The CDR3 is CASSRDRGHGYTF. The CDR3 DNA reads as TGTGCCAGCAGCCGGGACAGGGGGCATGGCTACACCTTC.

CDR3: CASSPSGGSPREQYF. DNA of the CDR3: TGTGCCAGCAGCCCGTCAGGGGGTAGCCCACGTGAGCAGTACTTC. The chain carries TRBV9 and TRBJ2-7; 7 bases match TRBD1. The CDR3 contains 15 residues. Germline V gives CDR1 SGDLS, CDR2 YYNGEE. The trim removed 4 bases at V and 7 bases at J, leaving 14 bases unmatched. Looking up the rest from reference TRBV9 and TRBJ2-7 gives the full variable domain: DSGVTQTPKHLITATGQRVTLRCSPRSGDLSVYWYQQSLDQGLQFLIQYYNGEERAKGNILERFSAQQFPDLHSELNLSSLELGDSALYFCASSPSGGSPREQYFGPGTRLTVT.

The J gene is TRBJ2-3, the V gene TRBV24-1; 8 bases fit TRBD2. Germline CDR1 and CDR2: KGHDR and SFDVKD. Trimming took 2 bases from V and 5 from J; bases not matched to a gene: 5. The CDR3 sequence is 15 residues long. The CDR3: CATSDYGAGGDTQYF. The CDR3 DNA is TGTGCCACCAGTGATTACGGGGCGGGGGGAGATACGCAGTATTTT.